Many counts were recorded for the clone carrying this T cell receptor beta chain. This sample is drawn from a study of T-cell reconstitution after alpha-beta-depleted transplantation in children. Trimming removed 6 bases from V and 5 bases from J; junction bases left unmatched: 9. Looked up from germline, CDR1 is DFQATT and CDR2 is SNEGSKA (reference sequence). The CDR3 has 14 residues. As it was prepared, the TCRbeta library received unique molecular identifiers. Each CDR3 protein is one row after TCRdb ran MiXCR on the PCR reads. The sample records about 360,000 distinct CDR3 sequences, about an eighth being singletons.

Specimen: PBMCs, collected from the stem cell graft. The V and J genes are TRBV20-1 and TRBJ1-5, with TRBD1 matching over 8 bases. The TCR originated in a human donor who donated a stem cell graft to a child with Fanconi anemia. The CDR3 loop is CSANLDREHQPQHF. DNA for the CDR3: TGCAGTGCCAATTTGGACAGGGAACATCAGCCCCAGCATTTT.